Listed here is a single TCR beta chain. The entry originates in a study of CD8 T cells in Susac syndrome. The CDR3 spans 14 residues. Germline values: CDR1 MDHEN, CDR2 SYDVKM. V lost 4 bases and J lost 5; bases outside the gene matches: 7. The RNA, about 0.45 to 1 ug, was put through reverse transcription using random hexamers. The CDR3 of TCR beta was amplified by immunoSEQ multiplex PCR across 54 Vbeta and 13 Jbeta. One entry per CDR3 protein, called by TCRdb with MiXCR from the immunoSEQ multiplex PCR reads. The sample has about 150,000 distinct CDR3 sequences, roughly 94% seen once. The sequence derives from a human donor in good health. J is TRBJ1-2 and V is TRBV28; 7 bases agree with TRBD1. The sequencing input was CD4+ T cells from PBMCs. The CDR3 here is CASSYTGQVYGYTF. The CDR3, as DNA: TGTGCCAGCAGTTACACCGGACAGGTTTATGGCTACACCTTC.